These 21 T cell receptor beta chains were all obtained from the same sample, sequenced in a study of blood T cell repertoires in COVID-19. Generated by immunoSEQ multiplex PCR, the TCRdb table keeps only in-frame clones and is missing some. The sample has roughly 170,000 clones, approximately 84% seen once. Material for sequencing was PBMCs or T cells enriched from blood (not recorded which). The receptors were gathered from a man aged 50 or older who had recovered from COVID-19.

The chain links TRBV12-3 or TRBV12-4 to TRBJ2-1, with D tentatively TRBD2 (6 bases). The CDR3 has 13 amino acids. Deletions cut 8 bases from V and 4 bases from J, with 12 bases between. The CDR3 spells CASQPGLYNEQFF. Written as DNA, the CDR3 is TGTGCCAGCCAACCGGGACTTTACAATGAGCAGTTCTTC.

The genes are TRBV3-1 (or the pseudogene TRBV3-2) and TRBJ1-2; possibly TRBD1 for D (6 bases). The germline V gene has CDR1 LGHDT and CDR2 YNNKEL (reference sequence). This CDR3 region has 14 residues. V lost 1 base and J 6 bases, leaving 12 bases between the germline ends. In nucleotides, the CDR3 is TGTGCCAGCAGCCAAGCGCAGGGGCGGGATGGCTACACCTTC. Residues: CASSQAQGRDGYTF.

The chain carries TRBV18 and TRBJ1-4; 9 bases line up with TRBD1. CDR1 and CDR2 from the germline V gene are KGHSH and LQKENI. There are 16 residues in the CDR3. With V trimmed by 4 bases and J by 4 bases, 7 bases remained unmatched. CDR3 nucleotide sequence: TGTGCCAGCTCACAGGACAGGGGCAACTATAATGAAAAACTGTTTTTT. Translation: CASSQDRGNYNEKLFF. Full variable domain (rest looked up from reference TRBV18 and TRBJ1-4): NAGVMQNPRHLVRRRGQEARLRCSPMKGHSHVYWYRQLPEEGLKFMVYLQKENIIDESGMPKERFSAEFPKEGPSILRIQQVVRGDSAAYFCASSQDRGNYNEKLFFGSGTQLSVL.

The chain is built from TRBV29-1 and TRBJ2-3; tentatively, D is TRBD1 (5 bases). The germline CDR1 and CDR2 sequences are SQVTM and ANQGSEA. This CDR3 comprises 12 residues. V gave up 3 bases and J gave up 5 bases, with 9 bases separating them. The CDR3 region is CSVEGPGDTQYF. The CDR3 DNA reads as TGCAGCGTTGAGGGGCCCGGAGATACGCAGTATTTT.

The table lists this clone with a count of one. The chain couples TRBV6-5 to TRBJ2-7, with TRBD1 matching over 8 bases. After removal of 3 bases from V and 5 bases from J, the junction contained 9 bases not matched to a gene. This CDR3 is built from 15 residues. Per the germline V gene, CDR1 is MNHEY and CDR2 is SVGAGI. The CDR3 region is CASSYRAQGGNEQYF. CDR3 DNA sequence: TGTGCCAGCAGTTATAGGGCACAGGGGGGTAACGAGCAGTACTTC.

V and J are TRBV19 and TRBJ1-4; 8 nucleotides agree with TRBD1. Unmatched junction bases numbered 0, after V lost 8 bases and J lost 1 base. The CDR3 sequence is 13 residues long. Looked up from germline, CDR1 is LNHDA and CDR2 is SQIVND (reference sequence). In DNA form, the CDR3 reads TGTGCCAGTGACAGGGGAACTAATGAAAAACTGTTTTTT. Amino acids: CASDRGTNEKLFF.

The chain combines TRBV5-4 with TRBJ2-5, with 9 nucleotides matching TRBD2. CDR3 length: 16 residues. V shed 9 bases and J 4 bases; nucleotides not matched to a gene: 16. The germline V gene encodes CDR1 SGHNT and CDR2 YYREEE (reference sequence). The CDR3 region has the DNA TGTGCCACCTCTGGCTGGGCTAGCGGGGATTCAGAGACCCAGTACTTC. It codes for CATSGWASGDSETQYF.

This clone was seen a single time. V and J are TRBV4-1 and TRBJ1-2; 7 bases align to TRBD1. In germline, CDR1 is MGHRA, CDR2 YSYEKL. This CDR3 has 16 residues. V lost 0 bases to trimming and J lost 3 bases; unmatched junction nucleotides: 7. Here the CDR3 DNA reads TGCGCCAGCAGCCAAGATAGCAACAGGGGAGACTATGGCTACACCTTC. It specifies CASSQDSNRGDYGYTF.

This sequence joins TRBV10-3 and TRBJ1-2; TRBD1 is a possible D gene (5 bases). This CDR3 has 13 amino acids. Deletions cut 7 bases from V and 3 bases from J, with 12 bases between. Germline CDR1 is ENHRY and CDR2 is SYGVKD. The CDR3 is CAINSAGDYGYTF. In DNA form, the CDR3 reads TGTGCCATCAATTCTGCGGGGGACTATGGCTACACCTTC.

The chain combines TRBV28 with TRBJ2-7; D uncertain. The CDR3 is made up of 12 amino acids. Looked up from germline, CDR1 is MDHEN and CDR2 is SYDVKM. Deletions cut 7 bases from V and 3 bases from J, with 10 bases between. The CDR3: CASTPSGYEQYF. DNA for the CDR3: TGTGCCAGCACCCCCTCGGGCTACGAGCAGTACTTC.

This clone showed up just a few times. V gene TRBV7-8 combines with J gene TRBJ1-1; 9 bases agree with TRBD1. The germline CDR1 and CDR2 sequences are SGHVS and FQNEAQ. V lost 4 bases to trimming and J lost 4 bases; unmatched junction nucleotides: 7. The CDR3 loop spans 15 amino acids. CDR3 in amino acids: CASSSGTGRSTEAFF. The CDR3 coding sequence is TGTGCCAGCAGCTCCGGGACAGGGAGGAGCACTGAAGCTTTCTTT. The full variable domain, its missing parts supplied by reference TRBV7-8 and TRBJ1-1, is GAGVSQSPRYKVAKRGQDVALRCDPISGHVSLFWYQQALGQGPEFLTYFQNEAQLDKSGLPSDRFFAERPEGSVSTLKIQRTQQEDSAVYLCASSSGTGRSTEAFFGQGTRLTVV.

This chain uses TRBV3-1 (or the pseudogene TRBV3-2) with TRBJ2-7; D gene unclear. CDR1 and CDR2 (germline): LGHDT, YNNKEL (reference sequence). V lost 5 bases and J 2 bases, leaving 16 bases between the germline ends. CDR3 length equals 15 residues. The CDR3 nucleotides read TGTGCCAGCAGCAGAAACCTTGGGCCCACCTACGAGCAGTACTTC. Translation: CASSRNLGPTYEQYF.

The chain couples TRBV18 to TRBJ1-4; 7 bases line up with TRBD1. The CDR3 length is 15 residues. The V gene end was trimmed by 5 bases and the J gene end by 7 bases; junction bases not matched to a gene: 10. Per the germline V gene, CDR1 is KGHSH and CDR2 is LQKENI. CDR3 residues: CASSFQTGVLEKLFF. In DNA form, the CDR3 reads TGTGCCAGCTCATTTCAAACAGGGGTCCTTGAAAAACTGTTTTTT.

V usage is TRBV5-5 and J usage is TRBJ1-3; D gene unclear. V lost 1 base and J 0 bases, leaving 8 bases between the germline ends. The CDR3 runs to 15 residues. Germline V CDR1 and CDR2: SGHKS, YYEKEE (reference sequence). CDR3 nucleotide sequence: TGTGCCAGCAGCTTGTCGTCCAGCTCTGGAAACACCATATATTTT. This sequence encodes CASSLSSSSGNTIYF. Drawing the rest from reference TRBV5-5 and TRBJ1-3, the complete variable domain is DAGVTQSPTHLIKTRGQQVTLRCSPISGHKSVSWYQQVLGQGPQFIFQYYEKEERGRGNFPDRFSARQFPNYSSELNVNALLLGDSALYLCASSLSSSSGNTIYFGEGSWLTVV.

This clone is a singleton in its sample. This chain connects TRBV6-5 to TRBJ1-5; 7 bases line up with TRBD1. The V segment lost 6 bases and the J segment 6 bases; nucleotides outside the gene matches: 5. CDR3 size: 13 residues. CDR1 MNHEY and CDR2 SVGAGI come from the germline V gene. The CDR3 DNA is TGTGCCAGCAGGAACGACAGGGTTCAGCCCCAGCATTTT. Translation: CASRNDRVQPQHF.

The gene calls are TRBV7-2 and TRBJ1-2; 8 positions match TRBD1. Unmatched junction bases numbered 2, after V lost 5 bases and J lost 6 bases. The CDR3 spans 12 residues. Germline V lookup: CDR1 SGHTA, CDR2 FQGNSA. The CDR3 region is CASSPTGDGYTF. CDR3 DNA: TGTGCCAGCAGCCCGACAGGGGATGGCTACACCTTC.

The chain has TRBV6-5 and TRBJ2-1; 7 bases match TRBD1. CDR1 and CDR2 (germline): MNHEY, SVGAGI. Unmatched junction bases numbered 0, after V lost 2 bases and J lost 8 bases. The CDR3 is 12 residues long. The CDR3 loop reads CASSYTGDEQFF. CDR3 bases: TGTGCCAGCAGTTACACAGGGGATGAGCAGTTCTTC.

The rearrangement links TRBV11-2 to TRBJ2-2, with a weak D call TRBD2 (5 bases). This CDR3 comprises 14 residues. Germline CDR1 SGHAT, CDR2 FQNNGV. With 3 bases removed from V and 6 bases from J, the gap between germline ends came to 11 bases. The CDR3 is CASSLGGRSGELFF. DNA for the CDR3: TGTGCCAGCAGCTTGGGCGGGCGGTCCGGGGAGCTGTTTTTT.

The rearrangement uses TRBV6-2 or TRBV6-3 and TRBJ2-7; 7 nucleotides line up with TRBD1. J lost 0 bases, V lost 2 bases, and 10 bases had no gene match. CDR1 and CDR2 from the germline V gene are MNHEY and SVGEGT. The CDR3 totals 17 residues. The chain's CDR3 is CASSYTTGDGSSYEQYF. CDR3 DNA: TGTGCCAGCAGTTACACAACAGGGGACGGCAGCTCCTACGAGCAGTACTTC.

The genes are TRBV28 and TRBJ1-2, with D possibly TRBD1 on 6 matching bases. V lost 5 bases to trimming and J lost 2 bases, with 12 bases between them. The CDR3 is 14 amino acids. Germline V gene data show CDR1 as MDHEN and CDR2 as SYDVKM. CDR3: CASSIGQGNYGYTF. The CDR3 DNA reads TGTGCCAGCAGTATCGGGCAGGGGAACTATGGCTACACCTTC.

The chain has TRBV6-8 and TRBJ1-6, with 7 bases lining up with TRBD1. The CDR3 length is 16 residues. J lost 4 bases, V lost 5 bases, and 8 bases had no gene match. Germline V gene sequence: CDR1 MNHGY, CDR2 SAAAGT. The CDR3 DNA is TGTGCCAGCAGTGACAGGGTGGCGAAATATAATTCACCCCTCCACTTT. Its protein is CASSDRVAKYNSPLHF.